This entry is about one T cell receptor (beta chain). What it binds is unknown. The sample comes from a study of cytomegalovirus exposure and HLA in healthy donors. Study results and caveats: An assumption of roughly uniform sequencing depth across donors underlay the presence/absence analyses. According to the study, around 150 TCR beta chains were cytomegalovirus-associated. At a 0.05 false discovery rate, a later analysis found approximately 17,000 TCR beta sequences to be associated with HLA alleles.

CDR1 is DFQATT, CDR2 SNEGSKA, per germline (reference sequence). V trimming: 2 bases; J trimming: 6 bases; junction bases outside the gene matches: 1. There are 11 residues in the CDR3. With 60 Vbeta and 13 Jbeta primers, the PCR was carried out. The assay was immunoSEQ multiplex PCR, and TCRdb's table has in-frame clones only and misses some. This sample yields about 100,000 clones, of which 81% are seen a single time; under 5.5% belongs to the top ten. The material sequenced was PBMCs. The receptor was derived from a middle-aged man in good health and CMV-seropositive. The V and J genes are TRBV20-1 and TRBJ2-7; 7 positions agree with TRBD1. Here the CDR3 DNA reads TGCAGTGCTAGACAGGGGGTCGAGCAGTACTTC. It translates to CSARQGVEQYF.